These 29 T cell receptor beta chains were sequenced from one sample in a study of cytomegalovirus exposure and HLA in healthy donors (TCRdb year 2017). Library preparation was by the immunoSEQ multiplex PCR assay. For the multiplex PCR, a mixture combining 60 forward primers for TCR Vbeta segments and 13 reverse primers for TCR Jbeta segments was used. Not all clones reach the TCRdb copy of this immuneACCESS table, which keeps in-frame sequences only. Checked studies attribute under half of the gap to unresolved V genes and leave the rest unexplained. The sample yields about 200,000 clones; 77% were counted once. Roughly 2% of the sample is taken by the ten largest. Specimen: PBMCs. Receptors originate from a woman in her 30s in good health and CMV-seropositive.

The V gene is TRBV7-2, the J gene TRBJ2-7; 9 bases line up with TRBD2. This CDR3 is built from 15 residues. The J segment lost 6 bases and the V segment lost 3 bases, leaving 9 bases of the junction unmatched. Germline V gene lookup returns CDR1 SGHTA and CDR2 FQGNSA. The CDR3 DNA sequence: TGTGCCAGCAGCTTGGCCGCTGGAGCGGGAGGCGAGCAGTACTTC. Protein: CASSLAAGAGGEQYF.

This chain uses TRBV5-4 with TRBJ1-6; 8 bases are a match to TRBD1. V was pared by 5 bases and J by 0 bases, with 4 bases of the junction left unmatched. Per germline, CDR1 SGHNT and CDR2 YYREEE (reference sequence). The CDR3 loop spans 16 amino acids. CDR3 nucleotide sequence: TGTGCCAGCAGTCGCGGACAGGGCTCCTATAATTCACCCCTCCACTTT. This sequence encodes CASSRGQGSYNSPLHF.

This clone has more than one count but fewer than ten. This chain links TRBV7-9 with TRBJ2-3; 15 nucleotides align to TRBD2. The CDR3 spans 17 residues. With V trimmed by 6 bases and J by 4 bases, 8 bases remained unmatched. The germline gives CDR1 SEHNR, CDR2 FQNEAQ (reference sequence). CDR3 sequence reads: CASSYRTSGRAADTQYF. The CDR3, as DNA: TGTGCCAGCAGTTATCGGACTAGCGGGAGGGCCGCAGATACGCAGTATTTT.

The CDR3 region is CASSLPGQYNEQFF. DNA for the CDR3: TGTGCCAGCAGTTTACCGGGACAGTACAATGAGCAGTTCTTC. The chain links TRBV6-6 to TRBJ2-1, with 7 bases matching TRBD1. The CDR3 extends over 14 amino acids. Germline V lookup: CDR1 MNHNY, CDR2 SVGAGI (reference sequence). J gave up 4 bases and V 4 bases, and 4 bases lay outside the gene matches.

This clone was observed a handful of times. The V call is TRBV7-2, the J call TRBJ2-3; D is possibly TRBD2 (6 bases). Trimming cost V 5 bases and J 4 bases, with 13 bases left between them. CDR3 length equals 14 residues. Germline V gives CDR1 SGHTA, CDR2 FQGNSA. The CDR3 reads CASSRSGWSDTQYF. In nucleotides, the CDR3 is TGTGCCAGCAGCCGGAGCGGGTGGTCAGATACGCAGTATTTT.

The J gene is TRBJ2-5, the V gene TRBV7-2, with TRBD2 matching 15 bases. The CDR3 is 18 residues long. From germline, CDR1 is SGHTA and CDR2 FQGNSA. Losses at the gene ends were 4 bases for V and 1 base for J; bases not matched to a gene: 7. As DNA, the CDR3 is TGTGCCAGCAGCTGGGGACTAGCGGGGGGACCAGCCCAAGAGACCCAGTACTTC. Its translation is CASSWGLAGGPAQETQYF.

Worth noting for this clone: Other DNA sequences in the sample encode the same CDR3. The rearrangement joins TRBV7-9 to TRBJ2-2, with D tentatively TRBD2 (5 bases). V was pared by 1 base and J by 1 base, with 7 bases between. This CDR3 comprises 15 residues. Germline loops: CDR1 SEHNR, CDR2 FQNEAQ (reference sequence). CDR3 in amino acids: CASSLVGGNTGELFF. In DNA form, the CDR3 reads TGTGCCAGCAGCTTAGTTGGAGGGAACACCGGGGAGCTGTTTTTT.

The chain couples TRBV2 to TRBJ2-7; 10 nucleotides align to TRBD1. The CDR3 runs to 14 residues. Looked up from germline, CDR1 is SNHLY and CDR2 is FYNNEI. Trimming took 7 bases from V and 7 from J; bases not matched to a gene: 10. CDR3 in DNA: TGTGCCAGCAATTCCGGGACAGGGGCCAGAGAGCAGTACTTC. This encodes CASNSGTGAREQYF.

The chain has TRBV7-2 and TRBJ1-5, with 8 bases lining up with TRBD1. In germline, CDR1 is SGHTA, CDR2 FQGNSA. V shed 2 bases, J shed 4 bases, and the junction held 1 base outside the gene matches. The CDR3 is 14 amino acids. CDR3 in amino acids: CASSLRQGNQPQHF. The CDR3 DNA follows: TGTGCCAGCAGCTTAAGACAGGGGAATCAGCCCCAGCATTTT.

CDR3 region: CASSRGTSGSNEQFF. In DNA, the CDR3 is TGCGCCAGCAGCCGGGGGACTAGCGGGAGCAATGAGCAGTTCTTC. The gene calls are TRBV5-1 and TRBJ2-1; 14 bases map to TRBD2. Germline CDR1 SGHRS, CDR2 YFSETQ. V gave up 4 bases and J gave up 6 bases; unmatched junction bases: 3. CDR3 length: 15 residues.

This CDR3 reads CASSNPRGQGVITGELFF. Written as DNA, the CDR3 is TGCGCCAGCAGCAACCCACGGGGACAGGGTGTAATAACCGGGGAGCTGTTTTTT. The rearrangement joins TRBV5-1 to TRBJ2-2, with 9 bases aligning to TRBD1. Germline lookup yields CDR1 SGHRS and CDR2 YFSETQ. V shed 4 bases and J 5 bases; nucleotides not matched to a gene: 15. The CDR3 sequence is 18 residues long.

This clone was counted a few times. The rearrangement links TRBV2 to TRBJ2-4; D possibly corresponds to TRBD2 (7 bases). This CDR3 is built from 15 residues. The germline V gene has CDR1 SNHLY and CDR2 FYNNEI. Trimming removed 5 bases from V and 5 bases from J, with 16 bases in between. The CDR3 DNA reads TGTGCCAGCAGTTATACAGGGAGGGCTGAAAACATTCAGTACTTC. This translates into CASSYTGRAENIQYF.

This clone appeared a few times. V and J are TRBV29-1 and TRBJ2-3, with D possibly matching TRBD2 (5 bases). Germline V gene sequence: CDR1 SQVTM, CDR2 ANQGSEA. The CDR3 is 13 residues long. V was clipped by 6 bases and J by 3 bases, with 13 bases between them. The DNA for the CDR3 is TGCAGCGTCCTGGGAGATGCGACAGATACGCAGTATTTT. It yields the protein CSVLGDATDTQYF.

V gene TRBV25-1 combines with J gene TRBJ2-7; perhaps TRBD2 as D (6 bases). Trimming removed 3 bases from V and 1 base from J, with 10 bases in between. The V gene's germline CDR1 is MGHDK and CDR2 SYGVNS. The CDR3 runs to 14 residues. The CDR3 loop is CASSELALSYEQYF. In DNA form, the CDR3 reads TGTGCCAGCAGTGAGCTAGCGCTTTCCTACGAGCAGTACTTC.

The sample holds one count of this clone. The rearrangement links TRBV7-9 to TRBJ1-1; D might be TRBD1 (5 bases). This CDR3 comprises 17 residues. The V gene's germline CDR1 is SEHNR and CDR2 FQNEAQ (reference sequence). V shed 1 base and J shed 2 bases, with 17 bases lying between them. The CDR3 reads CASSLEWRGQLNTEAFF. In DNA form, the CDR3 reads TGTGCCAGCAGCTTAGAGTGGAGGGGTCAGCTAAACACTGAAGCTTTCTTT.

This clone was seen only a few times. CDR3 protein: CASRTGGWPEAFF. The DNA for the CDR3 is TGTGCCAGCAGGACAGGGGGATGGCCTGAAGCTTTCTTT. The chain employs TRBV28 and TRBJ1-1; the match to TRBD1 covers 9 bases. Germline V gene data show CDR1 as MDHEN and CDR2 as SYDVKM. This CDR3 comprises 13 residues. The trim removed 6 bases at V and 6 bases at J, leaving 5 bases unmatched.

The CDR3 loop is CASSSRSGGSLVPQYF. DNA of the CDR3: TGTGCCAGCAGCTCACGCAGCGGGGGGAGTCTCGTGCCGCAGTATTTT. V usage is TRBV9 and J usage is TRBJ2-3; 9 bases agree with TRBD2. The J segment lost 10 bases and the V segment lost 4 bases, leaving 16 bases of the junction unmatched. The CDR3 is 16 amino acids. Germline V gene lookup returns CDR1 SGDLS and CDR2 YYNGEE.

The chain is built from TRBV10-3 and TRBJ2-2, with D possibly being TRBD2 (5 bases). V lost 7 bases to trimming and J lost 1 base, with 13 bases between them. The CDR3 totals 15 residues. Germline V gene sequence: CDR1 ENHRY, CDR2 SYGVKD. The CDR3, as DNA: TGTGCCATCACCGCGGACTTATGGAACACCGGGGAGCTGTTTTTT. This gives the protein CAITADLWNTGELFF.

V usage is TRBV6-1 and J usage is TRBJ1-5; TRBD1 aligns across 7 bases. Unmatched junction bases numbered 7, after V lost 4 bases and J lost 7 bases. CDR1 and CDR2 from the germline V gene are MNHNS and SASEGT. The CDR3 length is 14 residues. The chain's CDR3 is CASSVTGSRQPQHF. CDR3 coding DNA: TGTGCCAGCAGTGTGACAGGGTCGAGGCAGCCCCAGCATTTT.

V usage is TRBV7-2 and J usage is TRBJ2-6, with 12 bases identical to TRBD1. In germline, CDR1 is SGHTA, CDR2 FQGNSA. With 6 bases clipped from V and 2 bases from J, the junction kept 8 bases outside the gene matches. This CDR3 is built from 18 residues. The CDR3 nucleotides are TGTGCCAGCAGTCAGACCGGGACAGGGGGCACTGGGGCCAACGTCCTGACTTTC. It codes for CASSQTGTGGTGANVLTF.

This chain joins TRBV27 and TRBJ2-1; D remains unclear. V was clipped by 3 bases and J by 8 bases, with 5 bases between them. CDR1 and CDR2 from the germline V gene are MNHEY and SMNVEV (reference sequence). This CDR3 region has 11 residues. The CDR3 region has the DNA TGTGCCAGCAGTTTCGGAGATGAGCAGTTCTTC. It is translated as CASSFGDEQFF.

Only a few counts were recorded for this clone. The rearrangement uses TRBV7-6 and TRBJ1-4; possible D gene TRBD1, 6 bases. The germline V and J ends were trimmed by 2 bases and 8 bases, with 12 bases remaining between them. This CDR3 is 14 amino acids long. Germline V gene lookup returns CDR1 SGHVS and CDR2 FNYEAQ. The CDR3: CASSLRAGDEKLFF. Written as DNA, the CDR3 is TGTGCCAGCAGCTTAAGAGCAGGGGACGAAAAACTGTTTTTT.

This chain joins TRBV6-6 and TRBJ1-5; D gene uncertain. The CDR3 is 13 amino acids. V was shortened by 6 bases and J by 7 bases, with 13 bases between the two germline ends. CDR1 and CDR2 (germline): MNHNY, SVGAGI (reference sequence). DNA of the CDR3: TGTGCCAGCAGCTCCCAAAGTCGGCAGCCCCAGCATTTT. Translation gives CASSSQSRQPQHF.

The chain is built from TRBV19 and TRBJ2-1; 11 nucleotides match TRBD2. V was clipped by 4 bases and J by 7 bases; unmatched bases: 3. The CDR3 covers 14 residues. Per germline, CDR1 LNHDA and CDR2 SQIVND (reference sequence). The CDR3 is CASSRLAGLNEQFF. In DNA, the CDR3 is TGTGCCAGTAGTAGACTAGCGGGACTTAATGAGCAGTTCTTC.

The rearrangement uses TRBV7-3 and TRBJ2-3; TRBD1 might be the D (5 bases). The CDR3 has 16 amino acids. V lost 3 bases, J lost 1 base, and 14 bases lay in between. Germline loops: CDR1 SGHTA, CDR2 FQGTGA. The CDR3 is CASSFPGLGGTDTQYF. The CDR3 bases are TGTGCCAGCAGCTTCCCAGGTCTAGGGGGCACAGATACGCAGTATTTT. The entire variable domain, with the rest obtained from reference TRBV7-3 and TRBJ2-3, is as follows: GAGVSQTPSNKVTEKGKYVELRCDPISGHTALYWYRQSLGQGPEFLIYFQGTGAADDSGLPNDRFFAVRPEGSVSTLKIQRTERGDSAVYLCASSFPGLGGTDTQYFGPGTRLTVL.

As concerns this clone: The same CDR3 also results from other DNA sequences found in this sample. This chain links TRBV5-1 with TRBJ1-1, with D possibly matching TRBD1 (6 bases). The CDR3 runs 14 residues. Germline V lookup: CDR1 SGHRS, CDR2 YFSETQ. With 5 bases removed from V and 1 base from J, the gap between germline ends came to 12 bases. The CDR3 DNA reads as TGCGCCAGCAGTTCCAGGACAGCGAACACTGAAGCTTTCTTT. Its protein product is CASSSRTANTEAFF.

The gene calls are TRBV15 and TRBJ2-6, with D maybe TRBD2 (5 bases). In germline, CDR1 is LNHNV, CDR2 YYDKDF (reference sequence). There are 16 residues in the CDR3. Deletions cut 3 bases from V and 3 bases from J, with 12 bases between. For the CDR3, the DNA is TGTGCCACCAGCAGGGACTCTTATAGTGGGGCCAACGTCCTGACTTTC. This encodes CATSRDSYSGANVLTF.

The CDR3 DNA follows: TGCGCCAGCAGCGTGACTAGCGAGGAGACCCAGTACTTC. It yields the protein CASSVTSEETQYF. The rearrangement uses TRBV5-1 and TRBJ2-5; TRBD2 matches at 8 bases. Germline trimming cut 4 bases from V and 5 bases from J; bases unmatched to any gene: 4. CDR1 and CDR2 from the germline V gene are SGHRS and YFSETQ. The CDR3 covers 13 residues.

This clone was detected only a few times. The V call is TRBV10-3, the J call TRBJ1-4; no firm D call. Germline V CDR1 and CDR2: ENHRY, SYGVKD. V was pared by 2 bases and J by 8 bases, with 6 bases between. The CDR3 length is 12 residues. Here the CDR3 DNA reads TGTGCCATCAGTGAGGAACAAGAAAAACTGTTTTTT. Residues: CAISEEQEKLFF.